These 27 T cell receptor beta chains were all obtained from the same sample, sequenced in a study of blood T cell repertoires in COVID-19. TCRdb keeps only in-frame clones here, not all; method: immunoSEQ multiplex PCR. Of some 110,000 clones in the sample, 86% were seen once. The sequenced sample consisted of peripheral blood. These receptors were collected from an older man who had recovered from COVID-19.

This chain connects TRBV6-2 or TRBV6-3 to TRBJ1-6, with 8 bases identical to TRBD1. The CDR3 loop spans 15 amino acids. V lost 6 bases and J lost 8; bases outside the gene matches: 9. Germline CDR1 reads MNHEY; CDR2 reads SVGEGT. Written as DNA, the CDR3 is TGTGCCAGCAGCCCGGACAGGGTGGCGGATTCACCCCTCCACTTT. The encoded protein is CASSPDRVADSPLHF.

V usage is TRBV11-1 and J usage is TRBJ2-3; tentative D call: TRBD1 (6 bases). In germline, CDR1 is SGHAT, CDR2 FQDESV (reference sequence). This CDR3 contains 14 residues. The V gene lost 7 bases and the J gene lost 1 base, with 12 bases spanning the gap. The CDR3 is CASNMNRGTDTQYF. Here the CDR3 DNA reads TGTGCCAGCAACATGAACAGGGGCACAGATACGCAGTATTTT. Looking up the rest from reference TRBV11-1 and TRBJ2-3 gives the full variable domain: EAEVAQSPRYKITEKSQAVAFWCDPISGHATLYWYRQILGQGPELLVQFQDESVVDDSQLPKDRFSAERLKGVDSTLKIQPAELGDSAMYLCASNMNRGTDTQYFGPGTRLTVL.

The chain employs TRBV5-1 and TRBJ2-1; D is undetermined. This CDR3 has 13 amino acids. Germline values: CDR1 SGHRS, CDR2 YFSETQ. Trimming stripped 0 bases from V and 4 bases from J, with 5 bases between. The CDR3 protein is CASSLEAYNEQFF. In DNA, the CDR3 is TGCGCCAGCAGCTTGGAAGCATACAATGAGCAGTTCTTC.

This chain connects TRBV4-2 to TRBJ2-7, with D possibly matching TRBD2 (7 bases). Germline CDR1 LGHNA, CDR2 YNFKEQ. The V gene lost 0 bases and the J gene lost 3 bases, with 21 bases spanning the gap. This CDR3 has 18 amino acids. CDR3 sequence: CASSQDPMGGGGSYEQYF. CDR3 DNA: TGTGCCAGCAGCCAAGACCCAATGGGGGGAGGGGGGAGCTACGAGCAGTACTTC.

The count of this clone is one. V and J are TRBV10-2 and TRBJ2-3; the D gene is possibly TRBD1 (5 bases). Trimming took off 6 bases at V and 2 bases at J, with 9 bases between the two ends. Germline CDR1 and CDR2: WSHSY and SAAADI. There are 13 residues in the CDR3. The CDR3 spells CASRKGDTDTQYF. The CDR3 DNA reads TGCGCCAGCAGAAAAGGGGACACAGATACGCAGTATTTT.

This clone was seen more than once but under ten times. The chain uses TRBV2 and TRBJ1-3; D may be TRBD1 (6 bases). V dropped 8 bases and J dropped 2 bases, with 16 bases sitting between them. This CDR3 comprises 15 residues. Germline-derived CDR1 and CDR2 are SNHLY and FYNNEI. The CDR3 sequence is CASSLRGGAGNTIYF. DNA for the CDR3: TGTGCCAGCTCCCTAAGGGGGGGTGCTGGAAACACCATATATTTT.

The chain carries TRBV2 and TRBJ2-7; TRBD2 aligns across 9 bases. The CDR3 has 15 residues. V shed 0 bases, J shed 5 bases, and the junction held 5 bases outside the gene matches. The V gene's germline CDR1 is SNHLY and CDR2 FYNNEI. DNA for the CDR3: TGTGCCAGCAGTGAAGCCCTAGCGGGACCCCACGAGCAGTACTTC. It encodes CASSEALAGPHEQYF. Variable domain in full (rest from reference TRBV2 and TRBJ2-7): EPEVTQTPSHQVTQMGQEVILRCVPISNHLYFYWYRQILGQKVEFLVSFYNNEISEKSEIFDDQFSVERPDGSNFTLKIRSTKLEDSAMYFCASSEALAGPHEQYFGPGTRLTVT.

V is TRBV7-3 and J is TRBJ2-5; TRBD2 matches 7 bases. CDR3 length equals 13 residues. V shed 5 bases and J 5 bases; nucleotides not matched to a gene: 5. Looked up from germline, CDR1 is SGHTA and CDR2 is FQGTGA. In nucleotides, the CDR3 is TGTGCCAGCAGCGGGAGGGCCGGGGAGACCCAGTACTTC. Protein: CASSGRAGETQYF.

The chain is built from TRBV10-3 and TRBJ1-3, with TRBD1 matching over 8 bases. With 7 bases clipped from V and 4 bases from J, the junction kept 6 bases outside the gene matches. CDR1 is ENHRY and CDR2 is SYGVKD in the germline V gene. The CDR3 is 14 amino acids. This CDR3 is CAIKKQGEGNTIYF. The CDR3 DNA follows: TGTGCCATCAAGAAACAGGGGGAAGGAAACACCATATATTTT.

The V call is TRBV4-1, the J call TRBJ2-3; 9 nucleotides line up with TRBD2. The CDR3 loop spans 18 amino acids. After removal of 4 bases from V and 6 bases from J, the junction contained 17 bases not matched to a gene. Germline V gene lookup returns CDR1 MGHRA and CDR2 YSYEKL. In nucleotides, the CDR3 is TGCGCCAGCAGCCTCCTAAGGGTAGTAGCGGGAGAAGAGGATACGCAGTATTTT. It specifies CASSLLRVVAGEEDTQYF.

The count of this clone is one. This chain uses TRBV9 with TRBJ2-7; 10 bases line up with TRBD2. There are 17 residues in the CDR3. Germline V CDR1 and CDR2: SGDLS, YYNGEE. The junction had 13 bases not matched to a gene; V was cut back by 7 bases and J by 0 bases. CDR3 loop: CASGGVAGGRTSYEQYF. CDR3 nucleotides: TGTGCCAGCGGAGGGGTAGCGGGGGGACGAACCTCCTACGAGCAGTACTTC. The full variable domain, rest sourced from reference TRBV9 and TRBJ2-7, is DSGVTQTPKHLITATGQRVTLRCSPRSGDLSVYWYQQSLDQGLQFLIQYYNGEERAKGNILERFSAQQFPDLHSELNLSSLELGDSALYFCASGGVAGGRTSYEQYFGPGTRLTVT.

The genes are TRBV23-1 and TRBJ1-3; 7 bases agree with TRBD1. TRBV23-1 is marked as an open reading frame, function uncertain. CDR3 length equals 17 residues. J was trimmed by 0 bases and V by 0 bases; bases with no gene match: 5. CDR3 in DNA: TGCGCCAGCAGTCAATCGGGACAGAGAAGCTCTGGAAACACCATATATTTT. It codes for CASSQSGQRSSGNTIYF.

The chain has TRBV6-5 and TRBJ2-1, with a tentative D call TRBD2 (6 bases). This CDR3 is 14 amino acids long. V was cut by 8 bases and J by 0 bases, with 11 bases left in between. Germline V gene sequence: CDR1 MNHEY, CDR2 SVGAGI. The CDR3 DNA reads as TGTGCCAGCGGTAGCGGTAGCTCCTACAATGAGCAGTTCTTC. This codes for CASGSGSSYNEQFF.

V gene TRBV5-6 combines with J gene TRBJ1-5; 7 nucleotides match TRBD1. CDR3 length equals 15 residues. The ends lost 2 bases at V and 5 bases at J; junction bases unmatched: 7. Germline loops: CDR1 SGHDT, CDR2 YYEEEE. The chain's CDR3 is CASSLKGQHYQPQHF. The DNA of the CDR3 is TGTGCCAGCAGCTTAAAGGGACAGCATTATCAGCCCCAGCATTTT.

J is TRBJ1-1 and V is TRBV12-3 or TRBV12-4; D not certain. There are 13 residues in the CDR3. Trimming removed 1 base from V and 7 bases from J, with 10 bases in between. CDR3 residues: CASSLGPSHEAFF. CDR3 coding DNA: TGTGCCAGCAGTTTAGGTCCCTCACATGAAGCTTTCTTT.

The chain uses TRBV5-6 and TRBJ1-1; tentatively, D is TRBD1 (5 bases). The CDR3 spans 13 residues. Germline V CDR1 and CDR2: SGHDT, YYEEEE. Trimming cost V 4 bases and J 8 bases, with 15 bases left between them. The CDR3, as DNA: TGTGCCAGCAGCCCGGGTGGGGCTCGGGAAGCTTTCTTT. This encodes CASSPGGAREAFF.

The chain carries TRBV2 and TRBJ2-6; D ambiguous. V lost 8 bases, J lost 2 bases, and 13 bases lay in between. Germline CDR1 reads SNHLY; CDR2 reads FYNNEI. CDR3 size: 15 residues. Written as DNA, the CDR3 is TGTGCCAGCCAACAACAAGAAACTGGGGCCAACGTCCTGACTTTC. It specifies CASQQQETGANVLTF.

This clone came up a few times. This chain uses TRBV5-6 with TRBJ2-2; D is uncertain. Trimming stripped 0 bases from V and 7 bases from J, with 10 bases between. From germline, CDR1 is SGHDT and CDR2 YYEEEE. This CDR3 is 14 amino acids long. DNA for the CDR3: TGTGCCAGCAGCTTGGTCCCGAACGGCGGGGAGCTGTTTTTT. It is translated as CASSLVPNGGELFF.

The gene calls are TRBV2 and TRBJ1-2, with D perhaps matching TRBD1 (5 bases). Germline V gene sequence: CDR1 SNHLY, CDR2 FYNNEI. The CDR3 is 16 amino acids. Trimming cost V 6 bases and J 4 bases, with 21 bases left between them. The CDR3 spells CASSPPGGVFSYGYTF. Here the CDR3 DNA reads TGTGCCAGCAGCCCCCCCGGAGGGGTCTTTAGCTATGGCTACACCTTC.

The chain employs TRBV4-2 and TRBJ2-4, with TRBD1 as a possible D gene (7 bases). Trimming took off 2 bases at V and 0 bases at J, with 14 bases between the two ends. CDR3 length: 17 residues. Germline V gene sequence: CDR1 LGHNA, CDR2 YNFKEQ. The CDR3 spells CASSQTAGGIAKNIQYF. As DNA, the CDR3 is TGTGCCAGCAGCCAAACCGCAGGGGGGATAGCCAAAAACATTCAGTACTTC.

This chain joins TRBV9 and TRBJ2-1; 8 bases agree with TRBD2. Germline V gene data show CDR1 as SGDLS and CDR2 as YYNGEE. The CDR3 runs to 14 residues. The V gene end was trimmed by 7 bases and the J gene end by 8 bases; junction bases not matched to a gene: 11. CDR3 sequence (DNA): TGTGCCAGCGAGGCAACGGGGGGGCCGGATGAGCAGTTCTTC. It specifies CASEATGGPDEQFF.

V gene TRBV11-1 combines with J gene TRBJ2-7; 9 nucleotides agree with TRBD1. Looked up from germline, CDR1 is SGHAT and CDR2 is FQDESV (reference sequence). The J segment lost 3 bases and the V segment lost 5 bases, leaving 8 bases of the junction unmatched. This CDR3 is built from 15 residues. DNA of the CDR3: TGTGCCAGCAGCGACCCCGGGACAGGGAACTACGAGCAGTACTTC. Its translation: CASSDPGTGNYEQYF.

The chain is built from TRBV25-1 and TRBJ2-1; D uncertain. The V gene's germline CDR1 is MGHDK and CDR2 SYGVNS. Trimming took 0 bases from V and 7 from J, leaving 4 bases between them. The CDR3 length is 12 residues. The CDR3 is CASSEYRNEQFF. The DNA of the CDR3 is TGTGCCAGCAGTGAATATCGGAATGAGCAGTTCTTC.

The rearrangement links TRBV19 to TRBJ1-2, with unresolved D. CDR3 length: 11 amino acids. V shed 3 bases and J shed 8 bases, with 7 bases lying between them. Germline V gene data show CDR1 as LNHDA and CDR2 as SQIVND (reference sequence). CDR3 in amino acids: CASSIAEGYTF. DNA for the CDR3: TGTGCCAGTAGTATTGCGGAGGGCTACACCTTC.

CDR3 DNA: TGTGCCAGCTCACCACCGTCCCGCACCCGGGGCAATGAGCAGTTCTTC. Amino acids: CASSPPSRTRGNEQFF. The genes are TRBV18 and TRBJ2-1; D is possibly TRBD2 (5 bases). The germline gives CDR1 KGHSH, CDR2 LQKENI. The CDR3 consists of 16 residues. The V gene lost 0 bases and the J gene lost 6 bases, with 15 bases spanning the gap.

J is TRBJ2-3 and V is TRBV19; 9 bases are a match to TRBD2. The J segment lost 3 bases and the V segment lost 5 bases, leaving 9 bases of the junction unmatched. The germline gives CDR1 LNHDA, CDR2 SQIVND (reference sequence). The CDR3 consists of 16 residues. This chain's CDR3 is CASSPYSGGPTDTQYF. As DNA, the CDR3 is TGTGCCAGTAGTCCCTATAGCGGGGGCCCGACAGATACGCAGTATTTT. Combining the CDR3 with reference TRBV19 and TRBJ2-3 gives the whole variable domain DGGITQSPKYLFRKEGQNVTLSCEQNLNHDAMYWYRQDPGQGLRLIYYSQIVNDFQKGDIAEGYSVSREKKESFPLTVTSAQKNPTAFYLCASSPYSGGPTDTQYFGPGTRLTVL.

This rearrangement joins TRBV4-3 to TRBJ1-4; 9 bases line up with TRBD1. The V gene's germline CDR1 is LGHNA and CDR2 YSLEER. The V gene end was trimmed by 5 bases and the J gene end by 6 bases; junction bases not matched to a gene: 19. CDR3 length: 19 amino acids. The DNA of the CDR3 is TGCGCCAGCAGCTGTAGGCCGGGACAGGGAAGATCTGTTGATGAAAAACTGTTTTTT. Its protein is CASSCRPGQGRSVDEKLFF.